Each of the 24 T cell receptor beta chains below was sequenced from the same sample in a study of OX40 agonist ivuxolimab in advanced cancers. Generated by immunoSEQ multiplex PCR, the TCRdb table keeps only in-frame clones and is missing some. The sample shows about 100,000 clones, 89% of them seen only once. The starting material was CD4+ or CD8+ T cells sorted from blood, obtained in a trial of the OX40 agonist ivuxolimab. These TCRs come from an adult with an advanced solid tumor such as melanoma, head and neck, liver or kidney cancer.

The rearrangement links TRBV28 to TRBJ2-1; D call uncertain. Looked up from germline, CDR1 is MDHEN and CDR2 is SYDVKM. With 6 bases removed from V and 9 bases from J, the gap between germline ends came to 9 bases. This CDR3 has 11 amino acids. The DNA for the CDR3 is TGTGCCAGCAGCCAGCGTGGTGAGCAGTTCTTC. Residues: CASSQRGEQFF.

This clone has just a few counts. The chain carries TRBV19 and TRBJ2-1; 7 bases are shared with TRBD2. The CDR3 is made up of 12 amino acids. After removal of 11 bases from V and 4 bases from J, the junction contained 5 bases not matched to a gene. CDR1 and CDR2 from the germline V gene are LNHDA and SQIVND (reference sequence). The CDR3 reads CAVWGGYNEQFF. The CDR3 DNA sequence: TGTGCCGTCTGGGGGGGATACAATGAGCAGTTCTTC. Full variable domain (remainder filled in from reference TRBV19 and TRBJ2-1): DGGITQSPKYLFRKEGQNVTLSCEQNLNHDAMYWYRQDPGQGLRLIYYSQIVNDFQKGDIAEGYSVSREKKESFPLTVTSAQKNPTAFYLCAVWGGYNEQFFGPGTRLTVL.

This chain connects TRBV5-1 to TRBJ2-3, with TRBD1 identical over 7 bases. J gave up 0 bases and V 7 bases, and 5 bases lay outside the gene matches. This CDR3 region has 14 residues. Germline V CDR1 and CDR2: SGHRS, YFSETQ. The DNA of the CDR3 is TGCGCCAGCGGACAGGCCTTAAGCACAGATACGCAGTATTTT. It codes for CASGQALSTDTQYF.

The J gene is TRBJ2-7, the V gene TRBV11-3; D is undetermined. This CDR3 is 14 amino acids long. The V gene lost 5 bases and the J gene lost 2 bases, with 13 bases spanning the gap. Per the germline V gene, CDR1 is SGHNT and CDR2 is YENEEA. The CDR3 sequence: CASSPPGSTYEQYF. CDR3 bases: TGTGCCAGCAGCCCTCCGGGTTCGACCTACGAGCAGTACTTC.

This chain connects TRBV5-4 to TRBJ2-1; 7 positions match TRBD1. Germline CDR1 and CDR2: SGHNT and YYREEE (reference sequence). Losses at the gene ends were 2 bases for V and 4 bases for J; bases not matched to a gene: 3. CDR3 length equals 14 residues. CDR3 sequence: CASSFGTVYNEQFF. In DNA, the CDR3 is TGTGCCAGCAGCTTCGGGACAGTTTACAATGAGCAGTTCTTC. Drawing the rest from reference TRBV5-4 and TRBJ2-1, the complete variable domain is ETGVTQSPTHLIKTRGQQVTLRCSSQSGHNTVSWYQQALGQGPQFIFQYYREEENGRGNFPPRFSGLQFPNYSSELNVNALELDDSALYLCASSFGTVYNEQFFGPGTRLTVL.

On this clone itself: This may arise from a read error, as a much more abundant clone is one base away. Distinct nucleotide sequences in the sample also encode this CDR3. The chain combines TRBV5-4 with TRBJ2-7; possibly TRBD1 for D (5 bases). The V and J ends lost 0 bases and 2 bases respectively, with 6 bases between them. The CDR3 covers 13 residues. Germline V gives CDR1 SGHNT, CDR2 YYREEE (reference sequence). The CDR3 reads CASSLAGTYEQYF. Here the CDR3 DNA reads TGTGCCAGCAGCTTGGCAGGGACCTACGAGCAGTACTTC.

V and J are TRBV19 and TRBJ2-7; 13 nucleotides line up with TRBD2. The CDR3 has 15 residues. The germline V gene has CDR1 LNHDA and CDR2 SQIVND (reference sequence). V lost 9 bases to trimming and J lost 2 bases; unmatched junction nucleotides: 7. The CDR3 sequence: CASSLAGGAPYEQYF. For the CDR3, the DNA is TGTGCCAGCTCACTAGCGGGAGGGGCTCCCTACGAGCAGTACTTC.

The chain combines TRBV27 with TRBJ1-5; D is ambiguous. The germline V gene has CDR1 MNHEY and CDR2 SMNVEV (reference sequence). The CDR3 length is 15 residues. V was trimmed by 5 bases and J by 2 bases, leaving 13 bases between them. The CDR3 DNA is TGTGCCAGCAGTCCTCCGGGGTTGGGCAATCAGCCCCAGCATTTT. Protein product: CASSPPGLGNQPQHF.

This clone was picked up one time. Other nucleotide sequences from this sample produce the same CDR3. The genes are TRBV7-2 and TRBJ2-3; either TRBD1 or TRBD2 may fit D (5 bases each). The V end lost 2 bases, the J end lost 0 bases, and 9 bases lay between the germline ends. The CDR3 consists of 15 residues. CDR1 and CDR2 (germline): SGHTA, FQGNSA. The CDR3 DNA sequence: TGTGCCAGCAGCTTAAGGGGCGGGAGCACAGATACGCAGTATTTT. It yields the protein CASSLRGGSTDTQYF.

This clone was seen just once. The V and J genes are TRBV7-9 and TRBJ1-1, with TRBD1 as a possible D gene (6 bases). Trimming shortened V by 0 bases and J by 1 base, and 12 bases separated the two germline ends. CDR3 length: 16 amino acids. Germline CDR1 and CDR2: SEHNR and FQNEAQ (reference sequence). In DNA form, the CDR3 reads TGTGCCAGCAGCTTAGCTGGGGGGCGGAGGAACACTGAAGCTTTCTTT. Its translation: CASSLAGGRRNTEAFF.

This chain uses TRBV7-2 with TRBJ1-2, with 8 bases matching TRBD1. Looked up from germline, CDR1 is SGHTA and CDR2 is FQGNSA. CDR3 length equals 15 residues. The trim removed 5 bases at V and 4 bases at J, leaving 9 bases unmatched. The DNA for the CDR3 is TGTGCCAGCAGCAAGCGGGGACAGGAAGGCTATGGCTACACCTTC. Amino acids: CASSKRGQEGYGYTF.

J is TRBJ2-7 and V is TRBV27; TRBD1 matches at 7 bases. Germline trimming cut 5 bases from V and 2 bases from J; bases unmatched to any gene: 18. This CDR3 contains 18 residues. The germline gives CDR1 MNHEY, CDR2 SMNVEV (reference sequence). CDR3: CASSHLTSRGLPAYEQYF. The CDR3 nucleotides are TGTGCCAGCAGTCACCTCACCTCAAGGGGGCTCCCAGCCTACGAGCAGTACTTC.

This clone showed up just once. The chain recombines TRBV9 with TRBJ2-7; 9 nucleotides match TRBD1. CDR1 SGDLS and CDR2 YYNGEE come from the germline V gene. The CDR3 has 15 residues. V gave up 2 bases and J gave up 6 bases; unmatched junction bases: 9. CDR3 nucleotide sequence: TGTGCCAGCAGCGTTGACGGGACAGGGATGGTCGAGCAGTACTTC. This codes for CASSVDGTGMVEQYF. The full variable domain, its missing parts supplied by reference TRBV9 and TRBJ2-7, is DSGVTQTPKHLITATGQRVTLRCSPRSGDLSVYWYQQSLDQGLQFLIQYYNGEERAKGNILERFSAQQFPDLHSELNLSSLELGDSALYFCASSVDGTGMVEQYFGPGTRLTVT.

The J gene is TRBJ2-1, the V gene TRBV5-1; a possible D gene is TRBD1 (6 bases). The V end lost 2 bases, the J end lost 3 bases, and 18 bases lay between the germline ends. Germline CDR1 and CDR2: SGHRS and YFSETQ. The CDR3 is 17 residues long. The CDR3 bases are TGCGCCAGCAGCTTAGGTTTGGGGGCAATCGGCTACAATGAGCAGTTCTTC. Translation: CASSLGLGAIGYNEQFF.

This clone was detected only a few times. The CDR3 nucleotides read TGTGCCATCGGGACTAGCGGGAGGTCCGAACAAGAGACCCAGTACTTC. It encodes CAIGTSGRSEQETQYF. The chain has TRBV10-3 and TRBJ2-5; the match to TRBD2 covers 15 bases. Germline V lookup: CDR1 ENHRY, CDR2 SYGVKD. The CDR3 runs 16 residues. With V trimmed by 8 bases and J by 2 bases, 6 bases remained unmatched.

J is TRBJ1-3 and V is TRBV5-1; D ambiguous. The CDR3 contains 16 residues. V was trimmed by 0 bases and J by 6 bases, leaving 16 bases between them. CDR1 is SGHRS and CDR2 is YFSETQ in the germline V gene. The CDR3 spells CASSLERVTLANTIYF. CDR3 nucleotide sequence: TGCGCCAGCAGCTTGGAACGGGTAACTCTGGCAAACACCATATATTTT.

The chain couples TRBV9 to TRBJ1-6, with a possible D match to TRBD1 (5 bases). The germline CDR1 and CDR2 sequences are SGDLS and YYNGEE. V lost 0 bases and J lost 10, with 17 bases in between. The CDR3 has 16 amino acids. CDR3 residues: CASSVEARGARSPLHF. As DNA, the CDR3 is TGTGCCAGCAGCGTAGAAGCGAGAGGGGCAAGGTCACCCCTCCACTTT. Full variable domain (outside the CDR3, taken from reference TRBV9 and TRBJ1-6): DSGVTQTPKHLITATGQRVTLRCSPRSGDLSVYWYQQSLDQGLQFLIQYYNGEERAKGNILERFSAQQFPDLHSELNLSSLELGDSALYFCASSVEARGARSPLHFGNGTRLTVT.

A word on this clone: The same CDR3 is also encoded by other DNA sequences in this sample. V is TRBV20-1 and J is TRBJ1-1; D unclear. V was clipped by 3 bases and J by 6 bases, with 8 bases between them. This CDR3 comprises 11 residues. The V gene's germline CDR1 is DFQATT and CDR2 SNEGSKA (reference sequence). The CDR3 here is CSASPGAEAFF. The CDR3 bases are TGCAGTGCTAGTCCTGGGGCTGAAGCTTTCTTT.

This clone was detected a few times. The chain uses TRBV5-6 and TRBJ1-2, with D possibly TRBD1 on 6 matching bases. The length of the CDR3 is 14 residues. Per the germline V gene, CDR1 is SGHDT and CDR2 is YYEEEE. Trimming cost V 0 bases and J 4 bases, with 10 bases left between them. The CDR3 coding sequence is TGTGCCAGCAGCTTGGTGGGGGCGATCTATGGCTACACCTTC. This codes for CASSLVGAIYGYTF.

The chain employs TRBV5-1 and TRBJ2-1, with TRBD1 matching 8 bases. V dropped 4 bases and J dropped 5; count of bases not matched to a gene: 2. The germline V gene encodes CDR1 SGHRS and CDR2 YFSETQ. This CDR3 has 13 residues. CDR3: CASSVDRDNEQFF. The CDR3 nucleotides are TGCGCCAGCAGCGTGGACAGGGACAATGAGCAGTTCTTC.

This rearrangement joins TRBV19 to TRBJ1-2; 7 bases match TRBD1. Germline lookup yields CDR1 LNHDA and CDR2 SQIVND (reference sequence). Trimming at V came to 8 bases and at J to 6 bases, leaving 9 bases not matched to a gene. The CDR3 spans 13 residues. The CDR3 region has the DNA TGTGCCAGTCACAGCGAGGACAGGAATGGCTACACCTTC. This encodes CASHSEDRNGYTF.

The chain joins TRBV9 to TRBJ2-7; 7 nucleotides align to TRBD2. CDR1 is SGDLS, CDR2 YYNGEE, per germline. This CDR3 spans 15 amino acids. J gave up 2 bases and V 4 bases, and 9 bases lay outside the gene matches. The CDR3 reads CASSLDAGVAYEQYF. The CDR3 DNA sequence: TGTGCCAGCAGCCTCGACGCGGGGGTCGCCTACGAGCAGTACTTC.

This chain joins TRBV2 and TRBJ2-7; D unresolved. Germline V CDR1 and CDR2: SNHLY, FYNNEI. The V end lost 7 bases, the J end lost 0 bases, and 16 bases lay between the germline ends. The CDR3 loop spans 15 amino acids. The CDR3 reads CASTAQGGFSYEQYF. The DNA of the CDR3 is TGTGCCAGCACAGCCCAAGGCGGCTTCTCCTACGAGCAGTACTTC.

The chain is built from TRBV6-6 and TRBJ2-1; D uncertain. Germline CDR1 and CDR2: MNHNY and SVGAGI (reference sequence). V shed 2 bases and J shed 2 bases, with 7 bases lying between them. The CDR3 spans 14 residues. CDR3 region: CASSYVMAYNEQFF. The CDR3 coding sequence is TGTGCCAGCAGTTACGTAATGGCCTACAATGAGCAGTTCTTC.